This T cell receptor beta chain is from a study of T cell responses to AZD1222 COVID-19 vaccine. TCRdb's copy holds only in-frame clones and misses some; the assay was immunoSEQ multiplex PCR. The table has 120,000 to 150,000 clones, around nine tenths seen once. Broader study findings: Repertoires were obtained only post-peak T cell response.

This CDR3 comprises 16 residues. The ends lost 0 bases at V and 8 bases at J; junction bases unmatched: 11. CDR1 is MNHEY, CDR2 SVGAGI, per germline. Notes on this clone: Its antigen is currently unknown.

The TCR sequence derives from an adult in good health. This specimen consisted of peripheral blood, obtained on day 0 of MenACWY control vaccination. The chain employs TRBV6-5 and TRBJ1-2; 8 nucleotides agree with TRBD1. The CDR3 region has the DNA TGTGCCAGCAGTTACTCGACCCCGACAGGGGTGGAGGGCTACACCTTC. Its protein is CASSYSTPTGVEGYTF.